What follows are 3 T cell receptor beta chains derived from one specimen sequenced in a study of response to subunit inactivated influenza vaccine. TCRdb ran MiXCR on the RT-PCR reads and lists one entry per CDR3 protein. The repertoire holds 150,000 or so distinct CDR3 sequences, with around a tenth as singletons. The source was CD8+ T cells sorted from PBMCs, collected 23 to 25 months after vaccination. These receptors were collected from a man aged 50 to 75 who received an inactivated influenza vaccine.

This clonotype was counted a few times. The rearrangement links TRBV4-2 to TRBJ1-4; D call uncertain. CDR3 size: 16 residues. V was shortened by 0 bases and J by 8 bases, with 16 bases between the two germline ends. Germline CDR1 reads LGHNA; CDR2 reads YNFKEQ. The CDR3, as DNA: TGTGCCAGCAGCCAAGATTCTTGGGCAGGATCCGAAAAACTGTTTTTT. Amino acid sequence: CASSQDSWAGSEKLFF.

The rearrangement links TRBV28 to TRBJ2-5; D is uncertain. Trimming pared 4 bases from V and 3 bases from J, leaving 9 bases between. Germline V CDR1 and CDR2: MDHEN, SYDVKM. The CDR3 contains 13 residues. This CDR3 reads CASSSDTEETQYF. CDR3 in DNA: TGTGCCAGCAGTTCTGACACCGAAGAGACCCAGTACTTC.

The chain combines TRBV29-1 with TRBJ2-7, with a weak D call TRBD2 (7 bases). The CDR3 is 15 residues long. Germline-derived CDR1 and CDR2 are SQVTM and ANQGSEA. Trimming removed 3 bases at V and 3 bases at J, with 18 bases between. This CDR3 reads CSVESWRGTYYEQYF. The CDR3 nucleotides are TGCAGCGTTGAGTCGTGGCGGGGGACATACTACGAGCAGTACTTC.